This entry concerns a single T cell receptor (beta chain). Its antigen is unknown. An end of the junction differs from the germline gene, which may be a read error. The ophthalmopathy patients had moderately to severely active disease, with a Clinical Activity Score of 3 or higher, a NOSPECS grade of 4 or higher, and a disease duration of less than 3 months. Patients were excluded if they had other autoimmune diseases, uncontrolled infections, pregnancy or lactation. Diagnosis relied on clinical symptoms, serum thyroxine, TRAb, thyroid ultrasound and orbital computed tomography. PBMCs were isolated from around 10 ml of fresh peripheral blood by Ficoll-Paque density gradient centrifugation. Trizol reagent was used to extract the total RNA, and its quality was then checked on an Agilent 2100 Bioanalyzer. The data derive from a study of Graves' ophthalmopathy and Graves' hyperthyroidism (dated by TCRdb to the late 2010s). Regarding the research as a whole: Peripheral blood was collected before any treatment was given, at the time of initial diagnosis. To tell Graves' ophthalmopathy apart from Graves' hyperthyroidism, and to predict which patients would progress to ophthalmopathy, the study relied on TCR beta repertoire signatures. In total, around 140 blood samples were TCR-sequenced: approximately 42 ophthalmopathy, under 85 hyperthyroidism and 17 hyperthyroidism-to-ophthalmopathy patients. A discovery set of 90 to 100 patients (about 45 ophthalmopathy, some 58 stable hyperthyroidism) was enrolled to explore V-J signatures distinguishing ophthalmopathy from hyperthyroidism. An independent validation cohort was composed of approximately 19 hyperthyroidism patients and 17 patients who later progressed from hyperthyroidism to ophthalmopathy. In over 5 hyperthyroidism patients, the T-cell repertoire of thyroid tissue was compared with the T-cell repertoire of blood. After sampling, hyperthyroidism patients received methimazole starting at 30 mg daily, and ophthalmopathy patients received high-dose intravenous methylprednisolone.

Via the germline V gene, CDR1 is ENHRY and CDR2 SYGVKD. Taken from cysteine to phenylalanine, the CDR3 has 15 residues. Solely the CDR3 DNA is kept, with 45 bases framed from the first base. For repertoire sequencing, TCR beta CDR3 regions were amplified from RNA transcripts. A first-round RT-PCR used HTBI primers with the Qiagen OneStep RT-PCR kit, followed by a second-round multiplex PCR, size selection and purification. Libraries were sequenced paired-end with 100 bp reads on an Illumina HiSeq2000. The authors' analysis ran thus. Reads were processed with SOAPnuke, discarding reads with adapters, uncalled bases, mean Phred below 15, or no exact constant-primer or identifier match. COPE v1.2.5 was used to merge the high-quality paired reads. Each unique nucleotide sequence was defined as a clonotype, and clonotypes were aligned to IMGT TRB V, D and J references with MiTCR v1.1. Analysis was restricted to V-J combinations with a frequency above 0.0001, which covered about 99% of repertoires. For each V-J combination, a TCR clonal expansion and chaos score was defined as the ratio of F50 clonal expansion to chaos observed in the TCRdist matrix. Welch's t-statistics and random forest were used to reduce the features to about 12 V-J combinations, which were then used as input to a naive Bayes classifier. The similarity between thyroid and blood repertoires was quantified using the Morisita-Horn index. TCRdb redid the processing of the public reads, applying fastp at Q25 and MiXCR, and retained in-frame beta chains. Duplicate CDR3 protein sequences are folded into a single record with the most common DNA and genes. The V and J calls, along with clone size, are taken from TCRdb and not from the paper's own processing. Here the sample has around 660,000 distinct CDR3 sequences; over 40% occur a single time. The leading ten clones occupy around 3% of the sample.

Overall study outcomes, separate from this receptor: Most of the expanded thyroid clonotypes with a frequency above 0.001 were also detected in blood, and it was suggested that the thyroid immune response may be reflected by blood repertoires. In cross-validation, the 13-signature model distinguished ophthalmopathy from stable hyperthyroidism with approximately 88% sensitivity and approximately 81% specificity, and in the test set the corresponding values were approximately 80% and 68%. In validation, the model predicted ophthalmopathy progression with 55% to 71% sensitivity and roughly 72% specificity; some 13 predicted patients were CT-confirmed with GO in a median of 6.5 months. Sample size was not predetermined statistically, and investigators were not blinded to group allocation.

Rearrangement joined TRBV10-3 to TRBJ1-1; the D segment could be TRBD1, given 5 matching bases. The TCR originated in an adult man with Graves' ophthalmopathy. Sequencing was done on a sample of peripheral blood. The CDR3: CASSGLLGDRTEAFF. Here is the DNA: TGTGCCAGCAGTGGACTTTTGGGGGACCGGACTGAAGCTTTCTTT.